This is a list of T cell receptor beta chains from one sample in a study of blood T cell repertoires in COVID-19. Using immunoSEQ multiplex PCR, the repertoire was profiled, and TCRdb retains in-frame clones only, with some absent. The table has about 150,000 clones, approximately 91% seen once. Input material: peripheral blood. These receptors originate from a young man with COVID-19, enrolled during active disease. The CDR3 runs from the conserved cysteine through the conserved F or W. The D gene is left open where the match is weak. For some rows the clone size is stated as once, few or many, or as a class when expanded; others skip it.

>TRBJ2-1|.|TRBV9|TRBD2
CASSAKTSGTLGDEQFF
TGTGCCAGCAGCGCCAAGACTAGCGGGACCCTTGGTGATGAGCAGTTCTTC
>TRBJ2-7|.|TRBV3-1/TRBV3-2|TRBD2
CASSQDILAGASYEQYF
TGTGCCAGCAGCCAAGATATACTAGCGGGAGCCTCCTACGAGCAGTACTTC
>TRBJ1-2|.|TRBV3-1/TRBV3-2|TRBD1
CASSPYRTGFYGYTF
TGTGCCAGCAGCCCATACAGGACAGGCTTCTATGGCTACACCTTC
>TRBJ2-1|.|TRBV7-2|.
CASSLAWQAEQFF
TGTGCCAGCAGCTTAGCGTGGCAGGCGGAGCAGTTCTTC
>TRBJ1-5|.|TRBV6-5|.
CATRPRIDSNQPQHF
TGTGCCACCCGGCCCAGGATTGATAGCAATCAGCCCCAGCATTTT
>TRBJ1-3|.|TRBV28|TRBD1
CASSTSRTGALLGNTIYF
TGTGCCAGCAGTACAAGCAGGACAGGGGCCTTACTTGGAAACACCATATATTTT
>TRBJ2-2|.|TRBV7-3|.
CASRTEGSGELFF
TGTGCCAGCAGAACGGAGGGGTCGGGGGAGCTGTTTTTT
>TRBJ1-2|.|TRBV5-4|TRBD1
CASSRDRTNYGYTF
TGTGCCAGCAGCCGGGACAGGACTAACTATGGCTACACCTTC
>TRBJ2-3|.|TRBV4-1|TRBD2
CASSQATRTSGSTDTQYF
TGCGCCAGCAGCCAAGCCACTCGGACTAGCGGGAGCACAGATACGCAGTATTTT
>TRBJ2-7|.|TRBV9|.
CASSVGPGVYEQYF
TGTGCCAGCAGCGTAGGACCGGGGGTCTACGAGCAGTACTTC
>TRBJ2-2|.|TRBV7-3|.
CASSLSGSGELFF
TGTGCCAGCAGCTTATCCGGGAGCGGGGAGCTGTTTTTT
>TRBJ1-1|once|TRBV5-6|TRBD1
CASSPKTGGSEAFF
TGTGCCAGCAGCCCAAAGACAGGGGGCAGTGAAGCTTTCTTT
>TRBJ1-4|.|TRBV28|TRBD1
CASSFTMGTGKKLLF
TGTGCCAGCAGTTTCACTATGGGGACAGGGAAAAAACTGCTTTTT
>TRBJ2-3|.|TRBV6-2/TRBV6-3|TRBD2
CASSYTTSAADTQYF
TGTGCCAGCAGTTACACAACTAGCGCCGCAGATACGCAGTATTTT
>TRBJ1-4|.|TRBV30|.
CAWSLNEKLFF
TGTGCCTGGAGTCTTAATGAAAAACTGTTTTTT
>TRBJ2-7|.|TRBV7-2|.
CASSLSGSSYEQYF
TGTGCCAGCAGCTTATCGGGTAGCTCCTACGAGCAGTACTTC
>TRBJ1-2|once|TRBV6-2/TRBV6-3|.
CASSSGARYGYTF
TGTGCCAGCAGTTCAGGTGCCCGCTATGGCTACACCTTC
>TRBJ1-5|.|TRBV7-2|.
CASSFSEAGPQHF
TGTGCCAGCAGCTTTAGTGAGGCGGGGCCCCAGCATTTT
>TRBJ2-7|.|TRBV5-4|TRBD1
CASNNRTGPYEQYF
TGTGCCAGCAACAATCGGACAGGGCCCTACGAGCAGTACTTC
>TRBJ1-5|.|TRBV30|.
CAWNAGDGQPQHF
TGTGCCTGGAACGCAGGGGACGGTCAGCCCCAGCATTTT
>TRBJ2-1|.|TRBV7-9|TRBD2
CASSRAGGSASRNEQFF
TGTGCCAGCAGCCGGGCGGGGGGTAGCGCGAGCAGGAATGAGCAGTTCTTC
>TRBJ1-1|.|TRBV6-5|TRBD1
CASRQTGGTEAFF
TGTGCCAGCAGGCAAACAGGGGGCACTGAAGCTTTCTTT
>TRBJ2-2|.|TRBV7-7|.
CASSLELVTGELFF
TGTGCCAGCAGCTTAGAACTAGTCACCGGGGAGCTGTTTTTT
>TRBJ2-3|.|TRBV7-9|.
CASTKRAGTTDTQYF
TGTGCCAGCACCAAGCGGGCCGGGACTACAGATACGCAGTATTTT
>TRBJ2-7|once|TRBV7-9|TRBD1
CASSFRGHHEQYF
TGTGCCAGCAGCTTCAGGGGGCATCACGAGCAGTACTTC
>TRBJ1-4|.|TRBV27|.
CASSPPGGRREKLFF
TGTGCCAGCAGTCCCCCTGGAGGGAGGCGTGAAAAACTGTTTTTT
>TRBJ2-1|.|TRBV28|.
CASKAESSYNEQFF
TGTGCCAGTAAAGCGGAAAGCTCCTACAATGAGCAGTTCTTC
>TRBJ1-1|.|TRBV18|TRBD1
CASSLVQGGTEAFF
TGTGCCAGCTCCCTTGTCCAGGGGGGCACTGAAGCTTTCTTT
>TRBJ1-4|.|TRBV4-3|.
CASSQGGKDNEKLLF
TGCGCCAGCAGCCAAGGGGGAAAGGACAATGAAAAACTGCTTTTT
>TRBJ2-3|once|TRBV5-4|.
CASSLGLSADTQYF
TGTGCCAGCAGCTTGGGACTGTCCGCAGATACGCAGTATTTT
>TRBJ2-1|.|TRBV18|.
CASSPRAGEQFF
TGTGCCAGCTCACCACGCGCCGGTGAGCAGTTCTTC
>TRBJ2-3|few|TRBV19|TRBD2
CASSRLAGGADTQYF
TGTGCCAGTAGCCGACTAGCGGGAGGGGCAGATACGCAGTATTTT
>TRBJ1-1|.|TRBV20-1|.
CSARGVEAFF
TGCAGTGCTAGGGGAGTCGAAGCTTTCTTT
>TRBJ1-1|few|TRBV6-5|.
CASSPPGSRSHPAFF
TGTGCCAGCAGCCCCCCAGGGTCCAGGTCCCACCCCGCTTTCTTT
>TRBJ2-4|.|TRBV5-1|TRBD1
CASSFSRQGVTKDIQYF
TGCGCCAGCAGCTTCTCTCGACAGGGGGTAACGAAGGACATTCAGTACTTC
>TRBJ2-2|.|TRBV28|.
CASSFGLAHRAGELFF
TGTGCCAGCAGTTTTGGGCTAGCCCACCGCGCCGGGGAGCTGTTTTTT
>TRBJ2-7|.|TRBV6-2/TRBV6-3|.
CASSYGRTYEQYF
TGTGCCAGCAGTTACGGCAGAACCTACGAGCAGTACTTC
>TRBJ2-7|few|TRBV13|.
CASRLGSVEQYF
TGTGCCAGCAGATTAGGCTCGGTCGAGCAGTACTTC
>TRBJ1-5|once|TRBV7-9|.
CASSPEGSNQPQHF
TGTGCCAGCAGCCCGGAGGGTAGCAATCAGCCCCAGCATTTT